The present T cell receptor beta chain was sequenced within a study of regulatory T cells in long-lasting Graves disease. The study, taken as a whole, reports: Segments TRBV28, TRBJ1-2 and TRBJ2-5 showed preferential usage in persistent disease.

The V and J ends lost 3 bases and 0 bases respectively, with 17 bases between them. Germline V CDR1 and CDR2: SGHRS, YFSETQ. This CDR3 spans 17 amino acids. The authors built TCR beta libraries using iRepertoire HTBI primers and Arm-PCR of CDR3 regions. TCRdb itself ran the multiplex PCR reads through MiXCR, one entry per CDR3 protein. The sample carries a few hundred thousand distinct CDR3 sequences, approximately 23% recorded once. Time point in this sample: persistent/refractory GD, antithyroid drugs over 5 years with positive TRAb. Isolated PBMC RNA provided the starting material for the TCR library. A note on this clonotype: Its antigen is unknown.

The chain carries TRBV5-1 and TRBJ2-3; weak D call: TRBD1 (6 bases). The material was peripheral blood mononuclear cells (PBMCs), obtained when the disease was refractory, from a patient treated with antithyroid drugs. The source of this sequence is a female donor with Graves disease. CDR3 coding DNA: TGCGCCAGCAGCTATGGTCGACAGGCCTCTAGCACAGATACGCAGTATTTT. This sequence encodes CASSYGRQASSTDTQYF. The variable domain in full, completed from reference TRBV5-1 and TRBJ2-3, reads KAGVTQTPRYLIKTRGQQVTLSCSPISGHRSVSWYQQTPGQGLQFLFEYFSETQRNKGNFPGRFSGRQFSNSRSEMNVSTLELGDSALYLCASSYGRQASSTDTQYFGPGTRLTVL.